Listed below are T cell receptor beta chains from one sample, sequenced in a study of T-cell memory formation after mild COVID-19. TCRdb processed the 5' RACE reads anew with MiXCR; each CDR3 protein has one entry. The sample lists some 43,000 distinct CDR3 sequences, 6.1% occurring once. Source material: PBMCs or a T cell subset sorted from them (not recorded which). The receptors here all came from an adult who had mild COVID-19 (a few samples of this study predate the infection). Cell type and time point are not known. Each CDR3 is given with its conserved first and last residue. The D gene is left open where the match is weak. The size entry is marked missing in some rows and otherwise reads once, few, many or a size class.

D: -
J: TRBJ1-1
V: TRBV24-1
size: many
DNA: TGTGCCACCAGTGAAGGCTCTCGGAACACTGAAGCTTTCTTT
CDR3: CATSEGSRNTEAFF

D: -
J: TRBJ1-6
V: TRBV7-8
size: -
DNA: TGTGCCAGCAGAATAGTAAATTCACCCCTCCACTTT
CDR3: CASRIVNSPLHF

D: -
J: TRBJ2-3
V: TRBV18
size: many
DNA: TGTGCCAGCGCTCGTCCCGGGGGTACGCAGTATTTT
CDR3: CASARPGGTQYF

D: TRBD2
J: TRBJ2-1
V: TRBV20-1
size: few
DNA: TGCAGTGCTAGAACCAGGACTAGCTTCAATGAGCAGTTCTTC
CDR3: CSARTRTSFNEQFF

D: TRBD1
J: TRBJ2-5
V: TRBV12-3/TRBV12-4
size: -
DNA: TGTGCCAGCTTACGGACAGGTTCATCAGAGACCCAGTACTTC
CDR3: CASLRTGSSETQYF

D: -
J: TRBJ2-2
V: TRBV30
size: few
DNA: TGTGCCTGGGCGTCTTGGCGAAAGAACACCGGGGAGCTGTTTTTT
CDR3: CAWASWRKNTGELFF

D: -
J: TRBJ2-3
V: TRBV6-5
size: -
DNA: TGTGCCAGCAGTTATGGTCGCGTAGGGTTTAGCACAGATACGAAGTATTTT
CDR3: CASSYGRVGFSTDTKYF

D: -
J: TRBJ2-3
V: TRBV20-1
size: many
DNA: TGCAGTGCTCGGAGGAGCACAGATACGCAGTATTTT
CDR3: CSARRSTDTQYF

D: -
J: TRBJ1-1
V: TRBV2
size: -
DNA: TGTGCCAGCACCCTGTCCGGGAACACTGAAGCTTTCTTT
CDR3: CASTLSGNTEAFF

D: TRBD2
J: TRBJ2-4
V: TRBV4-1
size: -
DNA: TGCGCCAGCAGCCTGGGACTAGCGGGGGGGATAGCCAAAAACATTCAGTACTTC
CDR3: CASSLGLAGGIAKNIQYF

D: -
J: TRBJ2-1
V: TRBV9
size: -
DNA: TGTGCCAGCAGCGTAGAGGCTAGCCGGAATGAGCAGTTCTTC
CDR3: CASSVEASRNEQFF

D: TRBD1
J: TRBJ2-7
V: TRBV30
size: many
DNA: TGTGCCTGGAGTCGCGGACAGGGCAAAAACGAGCAGTACTTC
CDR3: CAWSRGQGKNEQYF

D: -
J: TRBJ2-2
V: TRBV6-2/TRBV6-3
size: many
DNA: TGTGCCAGCAGTTCTTCCGGGACCGAAGGATCCACCGGGGAGCTGTTTTTT
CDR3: CASSSSGTEGSTGELFF

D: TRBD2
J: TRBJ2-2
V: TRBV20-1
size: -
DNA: TGCAGTGCTAGTTTAGCGGGGGGACCTTACACCGGGGAGCTGTTTTTT
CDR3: CSASLAGGPYTGELFF

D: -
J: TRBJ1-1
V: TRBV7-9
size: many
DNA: TGTGCCAGCAGCCCCATAAAGGGCACTGAAGCTTTCTTT
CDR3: CASSPIKGTEAFF

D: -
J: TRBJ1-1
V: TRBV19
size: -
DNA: TGTGCCAGTATGCCCGGTCGAGACACTGAAGCTTTCTTT
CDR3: CASMPGRDTEAFF

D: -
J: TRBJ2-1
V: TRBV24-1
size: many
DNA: TGTGCCACCAGTGATGGGATTCGAGGATTCGCTGAGCAGTTCTTC
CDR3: CATSDGIRGFAEQFF

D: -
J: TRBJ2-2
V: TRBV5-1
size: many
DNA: TGCGCCAGCAGCTTGGGCACCGCTATCGGGGAGCTGTTTTTT
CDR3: CASSLGTAIGELFF

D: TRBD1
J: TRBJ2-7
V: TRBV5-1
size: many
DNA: TGCGCCAGCAGCGAGGACAGGGAAACGTTCTTCGAGCAGTACTTC
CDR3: CASSEDRETFFEQYF

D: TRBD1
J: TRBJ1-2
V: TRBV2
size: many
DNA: TGTGCCAGCTTTCGGGACAGGGCTAACTATGGCTACACCTTC
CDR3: CASFRDRANYGYTF

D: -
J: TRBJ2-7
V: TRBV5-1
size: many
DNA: TGCGCCAGCAGCACAGGACGGACCTACGAGCAGTACTTC
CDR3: CASSTGRTYEQYF

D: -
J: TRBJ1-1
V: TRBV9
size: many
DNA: TGTGCCAGCAGCAAACGCGCAGGGGCGCGTGTAGCTTTCTTT
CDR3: CASSKRAGARVAFF

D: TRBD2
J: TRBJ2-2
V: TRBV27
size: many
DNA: TGTGCCAGCAGTTTACGGGCTAGCGGAGGCTCCGGGGAGCTGTTTTTT
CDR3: CASSLRASGGSGELFF

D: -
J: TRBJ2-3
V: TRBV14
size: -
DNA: TGTGCCAGCAGCCCCCACAACGAAGATACGCAGTATTTT
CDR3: CASSPHNEDTQYF

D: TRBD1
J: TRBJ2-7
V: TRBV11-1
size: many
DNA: TGTGCCAGTTCACAGGGGGCCGCAGAAGAGCAGTACTTC
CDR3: CASSQGAAEEQYF

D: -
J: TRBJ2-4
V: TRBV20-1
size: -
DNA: TGCAGTGCCCCCTCATTTTTGGGGGAAAACATTCAGTACTTC
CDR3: CSAPSFLGENIQYF

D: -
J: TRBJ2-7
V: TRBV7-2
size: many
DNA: TGTGCCAGCAGCTTCGGAGACGAGCAGTACTTC
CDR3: CASSFGDEQYF